The present T cell receptor beta chain was sequenced within a study of CD8+ T cells in alopecia areata. Per the germline V gene, CDR1 is MNHEY and CDR2 is SMNVEV (reference sequence). The CDR3 loop spans 12 amino acids. Trimming took off 5 bases at V and 4 bases at J, with 7 bases between the two ends. Sequencing templates came from extracted RNA that was reverse transcribed into cDNA. TCRdb keeps only in-frame clones here, not all; method: immunoSEQ multiplex PCR. The sample has 140,000 to 150,000 clones, less than 65% seen once. Sequencing input: CD8+ T cells sorted from blood. The clonotype originates from a human donor in good health. The V call is TRBV27, the J call TRBJ2-3; D unclear. CDR3 amino acids: CASSQGSDTQYF. The DNA of the CDR3 is TGTGCCAGCAGTCAAGGGTCAGATACGCAGTATTTT.